This T cell receptor (beta chain) was found in a study of shared clonotypes between healthy human individuals. Germline V gene sequence: CDR1 SGHDT, CDR2 YYEEEE. The CDR3 totals 12 residues. Trimming removed 0 bases from V and 7 bases from J, with 5 bases in between. With regard to this clone: This specimen includes other DNA sequences encoding the same CDR3.

Naive CD8 isolation took CD45RO-negative cells positively selected for CCR7 and excluded terminally differentiated effector memory CD45RA+ cells. Here immunoSEQ multiplex PCR was the method, and the copy in TCRdb shows in-frame clones only, minus some. The data hold roughly 1,800,000 clones, with 85% to 95% observed a single time. V gene TRBV5-6 combines with J gene TRBJ1-5; no reliable D call. Sequences were obtained from naive CD8+ T cells sorted from blood. This TCR derives from a man aged 18 to 30 in good health. In DNA, the CDR3 is TGTGCCAGCAGCTTGGGAGACCAGCCCCAGCATTTT. Translating gives CASSLGDQPQHF.